This entry lists 2 T cell receptor beta chains sequenced from one sample in a study of cytomegalovirus exposure and HLA in healthy donors. The PCR had 60 Vbeta and 13 Jbeta primers. Sequencing used immunoSEQ multiplex PCR; TCRdb keeps in-frame clones, though not all of them. Of around 220,000 clones in the sample, over 65% were seen once. The sample was PBMCs. These TCRs come from a man aged 40-49 years in good health and CMV-seronegative.

CDR3 amino acids: CASSLGGGQGARGYTF. The CDR3 DNA is TGTGCCAGCAGCTTGGGTGGCGGACAGGGGGCAAGAGGCTACACCTTC. The V and J genes are TRBV7-9 and TRBJ1-2; 11 nucleotides line up with TRBD1. Unmatched junction bases numbered 11, after V lost 3 bases and J lost 8 bases. The CDR3 length is 16 residues. CDR1 is SEHNR and CDR2 is FQNEAQ in the germline V gene (reference sequence).

This clone appeared a few times. The CDR3 region is CASSPRGPTNEKLFF. For the CDR3, the DNA is TGTGCCAGCAGTCCGCGGGGGCCAACTAATGAAAAACTGTTTTTT. This sequence joins TRBV2 and TRBJ1-4; weak D call: TRBD1 (6 bases). The CDR3 has 15 residues. Germline V lookup: CDR1 SNHLY, CDR2 FYNNEI. Trimming cost V 5 bases and J 0 bases, with 10 bases left between them. The whole variable domain, remainder taken from reference TRBV2 and TRBJ1-4, is EPEVTQTPSHQVTQMGQEVILRCVPISNHLYFYWYRQILGQKVEFLVSFYNNEISEKSEIFDDQFSVERPDGSNFTLKIRSTKLEDSAMYFCASSPRGPTNEKLFFGSGTQLSVL.